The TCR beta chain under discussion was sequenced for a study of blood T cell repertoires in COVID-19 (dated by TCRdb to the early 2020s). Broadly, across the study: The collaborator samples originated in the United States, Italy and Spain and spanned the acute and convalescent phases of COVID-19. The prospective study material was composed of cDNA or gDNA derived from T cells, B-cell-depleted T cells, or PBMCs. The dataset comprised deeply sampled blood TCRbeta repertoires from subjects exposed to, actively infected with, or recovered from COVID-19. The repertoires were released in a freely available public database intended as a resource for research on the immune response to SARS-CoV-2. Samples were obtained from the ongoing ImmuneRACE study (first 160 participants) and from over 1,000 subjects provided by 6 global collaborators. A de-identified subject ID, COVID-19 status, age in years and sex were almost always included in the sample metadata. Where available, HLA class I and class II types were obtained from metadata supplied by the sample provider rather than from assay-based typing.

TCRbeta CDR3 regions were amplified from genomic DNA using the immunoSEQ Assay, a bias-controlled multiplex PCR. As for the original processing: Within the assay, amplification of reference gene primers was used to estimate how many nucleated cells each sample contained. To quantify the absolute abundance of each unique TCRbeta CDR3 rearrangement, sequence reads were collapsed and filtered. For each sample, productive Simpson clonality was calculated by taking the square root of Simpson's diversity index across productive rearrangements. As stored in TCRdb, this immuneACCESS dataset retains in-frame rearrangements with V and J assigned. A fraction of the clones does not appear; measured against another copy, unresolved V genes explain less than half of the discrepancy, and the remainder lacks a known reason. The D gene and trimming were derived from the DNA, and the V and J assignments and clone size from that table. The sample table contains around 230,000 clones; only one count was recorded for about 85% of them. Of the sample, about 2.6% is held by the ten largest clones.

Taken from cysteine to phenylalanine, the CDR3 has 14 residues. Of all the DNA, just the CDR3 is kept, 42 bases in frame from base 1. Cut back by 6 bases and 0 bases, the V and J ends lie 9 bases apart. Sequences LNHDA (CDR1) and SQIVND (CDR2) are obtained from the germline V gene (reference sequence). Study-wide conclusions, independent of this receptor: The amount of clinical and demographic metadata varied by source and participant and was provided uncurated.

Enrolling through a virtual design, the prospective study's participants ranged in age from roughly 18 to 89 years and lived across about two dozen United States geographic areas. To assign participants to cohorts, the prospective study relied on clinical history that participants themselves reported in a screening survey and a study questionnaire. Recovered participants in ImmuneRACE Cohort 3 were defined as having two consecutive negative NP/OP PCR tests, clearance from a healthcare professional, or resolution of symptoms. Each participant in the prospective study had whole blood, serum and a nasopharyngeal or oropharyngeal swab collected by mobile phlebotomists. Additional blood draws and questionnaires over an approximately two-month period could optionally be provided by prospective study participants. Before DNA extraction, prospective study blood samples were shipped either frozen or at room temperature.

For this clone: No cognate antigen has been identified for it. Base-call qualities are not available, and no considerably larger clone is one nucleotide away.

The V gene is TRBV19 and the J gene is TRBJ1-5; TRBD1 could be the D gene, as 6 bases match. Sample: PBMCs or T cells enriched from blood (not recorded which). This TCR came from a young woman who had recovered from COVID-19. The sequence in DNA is TGTGCCAGTAGACGGACAGTTAGCAATCAGCCCCAGCATTTT. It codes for CASRRTVSNQPQHF.